This record concerns one T cell receptor beta chain sequence. This record belongs to a study of blood T cell repertoires in COVID-19. In germline, CDR1 is SGHTA, CDR2 FQGNSA. V was shortened by 2 bases and J by 0 bases, with 13 bases between the two germline ends. The CDR3 is 16 amino acids. The table came from immunoSEQ multiplex PCR; TCRdb's copy has only in-frame clones and leaves some out. The repertoire holds about 120,000 clones, with about four fifths as singletons. The sequenced sample was peripheral blood. This receptor was identified in a woman aged 70 to 79 with acute or convalescent COVID-19. V and J are TRBV7-2 and TRBJ2-5; the D gene is possibly TRBD1 (5 bases). The CDR3 sequence: CASSLMGLRYQETQYF. The CDR3 DNA follows: TGTGCCAGCAGCTTAATGGGGCTCAGGTACCAAGAGACCCAGTACTTC.